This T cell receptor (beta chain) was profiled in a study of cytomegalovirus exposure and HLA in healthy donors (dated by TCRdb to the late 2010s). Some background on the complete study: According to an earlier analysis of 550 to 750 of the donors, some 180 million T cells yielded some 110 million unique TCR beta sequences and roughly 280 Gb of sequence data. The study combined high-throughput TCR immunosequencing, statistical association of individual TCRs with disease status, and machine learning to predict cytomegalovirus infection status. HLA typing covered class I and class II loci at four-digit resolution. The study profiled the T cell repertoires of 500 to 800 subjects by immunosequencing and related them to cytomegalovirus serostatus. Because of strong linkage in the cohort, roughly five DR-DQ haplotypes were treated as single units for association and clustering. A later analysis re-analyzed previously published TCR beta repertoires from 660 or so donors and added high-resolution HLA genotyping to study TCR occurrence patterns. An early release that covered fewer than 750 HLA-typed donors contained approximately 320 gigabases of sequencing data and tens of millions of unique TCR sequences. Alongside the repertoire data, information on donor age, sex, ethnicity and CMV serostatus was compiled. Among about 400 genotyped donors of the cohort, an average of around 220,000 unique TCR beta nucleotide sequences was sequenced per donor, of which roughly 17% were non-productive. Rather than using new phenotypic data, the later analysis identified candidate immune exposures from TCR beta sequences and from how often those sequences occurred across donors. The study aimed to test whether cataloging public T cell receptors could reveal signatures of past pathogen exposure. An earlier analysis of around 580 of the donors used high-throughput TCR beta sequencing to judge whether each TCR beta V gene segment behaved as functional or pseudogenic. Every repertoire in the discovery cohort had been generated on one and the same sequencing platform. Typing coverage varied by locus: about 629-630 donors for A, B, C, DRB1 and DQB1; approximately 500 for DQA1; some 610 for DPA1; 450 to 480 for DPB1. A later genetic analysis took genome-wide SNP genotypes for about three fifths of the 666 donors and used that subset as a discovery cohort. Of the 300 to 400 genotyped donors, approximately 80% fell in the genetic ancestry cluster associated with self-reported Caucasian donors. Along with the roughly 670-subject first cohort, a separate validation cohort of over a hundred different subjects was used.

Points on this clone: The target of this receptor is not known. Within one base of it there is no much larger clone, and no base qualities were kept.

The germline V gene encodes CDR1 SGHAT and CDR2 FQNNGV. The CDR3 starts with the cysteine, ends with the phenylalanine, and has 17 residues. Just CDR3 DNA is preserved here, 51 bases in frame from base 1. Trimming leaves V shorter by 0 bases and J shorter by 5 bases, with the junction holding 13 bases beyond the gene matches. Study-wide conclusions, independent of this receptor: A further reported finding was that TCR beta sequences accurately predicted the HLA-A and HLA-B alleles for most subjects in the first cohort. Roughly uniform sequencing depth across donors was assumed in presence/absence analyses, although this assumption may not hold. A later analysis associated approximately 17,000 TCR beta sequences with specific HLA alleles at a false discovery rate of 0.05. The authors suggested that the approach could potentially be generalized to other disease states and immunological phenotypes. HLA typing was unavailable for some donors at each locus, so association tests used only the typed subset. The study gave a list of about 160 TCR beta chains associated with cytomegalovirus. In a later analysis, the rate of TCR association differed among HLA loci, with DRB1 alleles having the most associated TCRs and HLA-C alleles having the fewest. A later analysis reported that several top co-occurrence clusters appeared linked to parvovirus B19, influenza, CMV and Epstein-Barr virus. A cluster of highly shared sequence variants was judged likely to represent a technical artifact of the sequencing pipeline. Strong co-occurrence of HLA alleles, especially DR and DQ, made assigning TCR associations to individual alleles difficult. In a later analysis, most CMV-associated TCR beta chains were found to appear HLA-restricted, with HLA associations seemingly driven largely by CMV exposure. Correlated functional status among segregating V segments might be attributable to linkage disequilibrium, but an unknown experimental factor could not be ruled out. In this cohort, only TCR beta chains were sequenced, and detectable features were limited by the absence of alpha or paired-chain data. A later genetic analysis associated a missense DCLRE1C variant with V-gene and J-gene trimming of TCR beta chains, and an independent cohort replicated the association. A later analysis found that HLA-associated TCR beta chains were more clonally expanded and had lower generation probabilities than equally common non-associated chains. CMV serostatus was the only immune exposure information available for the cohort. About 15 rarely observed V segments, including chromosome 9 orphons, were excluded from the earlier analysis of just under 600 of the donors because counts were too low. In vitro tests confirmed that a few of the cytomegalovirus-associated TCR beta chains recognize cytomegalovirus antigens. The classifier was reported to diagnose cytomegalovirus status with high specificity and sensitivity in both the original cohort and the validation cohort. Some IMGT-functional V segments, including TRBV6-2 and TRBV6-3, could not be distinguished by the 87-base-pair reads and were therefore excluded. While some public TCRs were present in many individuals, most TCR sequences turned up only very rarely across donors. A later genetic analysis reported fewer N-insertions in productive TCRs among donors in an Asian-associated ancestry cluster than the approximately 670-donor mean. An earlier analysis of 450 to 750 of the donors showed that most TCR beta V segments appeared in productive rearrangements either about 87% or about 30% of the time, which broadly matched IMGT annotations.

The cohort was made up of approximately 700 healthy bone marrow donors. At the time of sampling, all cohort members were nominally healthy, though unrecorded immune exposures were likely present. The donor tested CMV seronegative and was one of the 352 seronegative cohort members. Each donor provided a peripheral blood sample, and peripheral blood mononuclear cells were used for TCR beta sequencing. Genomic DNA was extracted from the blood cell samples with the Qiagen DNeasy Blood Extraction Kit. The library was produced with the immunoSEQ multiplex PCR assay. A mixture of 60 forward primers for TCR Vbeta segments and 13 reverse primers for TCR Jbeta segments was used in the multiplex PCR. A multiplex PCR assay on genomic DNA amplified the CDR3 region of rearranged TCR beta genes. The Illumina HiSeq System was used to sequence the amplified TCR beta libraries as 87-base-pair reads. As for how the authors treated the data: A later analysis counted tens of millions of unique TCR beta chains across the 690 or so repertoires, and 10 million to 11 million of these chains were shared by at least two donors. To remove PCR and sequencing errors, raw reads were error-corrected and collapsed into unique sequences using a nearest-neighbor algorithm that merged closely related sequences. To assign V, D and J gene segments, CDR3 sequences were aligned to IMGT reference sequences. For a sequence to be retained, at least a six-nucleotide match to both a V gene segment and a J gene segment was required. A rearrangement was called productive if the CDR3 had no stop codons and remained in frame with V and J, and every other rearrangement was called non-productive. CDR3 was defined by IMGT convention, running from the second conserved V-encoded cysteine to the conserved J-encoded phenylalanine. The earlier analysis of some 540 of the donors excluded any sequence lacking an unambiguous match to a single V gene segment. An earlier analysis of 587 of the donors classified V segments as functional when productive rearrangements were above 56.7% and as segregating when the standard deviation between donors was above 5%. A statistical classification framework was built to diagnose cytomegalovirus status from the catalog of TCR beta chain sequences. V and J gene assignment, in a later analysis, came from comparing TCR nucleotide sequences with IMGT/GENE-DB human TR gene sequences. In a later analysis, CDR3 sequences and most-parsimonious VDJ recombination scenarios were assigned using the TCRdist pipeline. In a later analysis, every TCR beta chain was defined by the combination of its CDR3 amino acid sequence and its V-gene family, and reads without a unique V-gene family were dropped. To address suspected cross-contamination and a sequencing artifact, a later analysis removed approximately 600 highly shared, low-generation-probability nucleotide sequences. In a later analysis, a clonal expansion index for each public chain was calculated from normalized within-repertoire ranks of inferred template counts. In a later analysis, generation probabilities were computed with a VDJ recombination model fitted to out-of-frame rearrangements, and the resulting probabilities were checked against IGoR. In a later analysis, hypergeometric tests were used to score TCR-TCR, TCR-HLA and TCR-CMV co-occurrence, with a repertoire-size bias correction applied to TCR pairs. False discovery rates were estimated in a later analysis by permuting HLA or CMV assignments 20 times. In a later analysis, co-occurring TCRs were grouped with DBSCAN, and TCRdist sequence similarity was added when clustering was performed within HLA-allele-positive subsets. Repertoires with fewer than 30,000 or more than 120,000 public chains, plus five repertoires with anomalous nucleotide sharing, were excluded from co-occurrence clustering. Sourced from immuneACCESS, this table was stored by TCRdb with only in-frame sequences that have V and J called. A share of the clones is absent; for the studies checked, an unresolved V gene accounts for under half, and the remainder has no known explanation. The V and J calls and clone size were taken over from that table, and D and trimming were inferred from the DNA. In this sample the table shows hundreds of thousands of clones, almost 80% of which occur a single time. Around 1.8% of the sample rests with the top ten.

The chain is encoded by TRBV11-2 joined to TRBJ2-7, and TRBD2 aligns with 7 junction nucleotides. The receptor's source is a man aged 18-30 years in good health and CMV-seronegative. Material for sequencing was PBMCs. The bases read TGTGCCAGCAGCTTAGATAGGGGAGTGGGAGGGTGGCACGAGCAGTACTTC. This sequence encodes CASSLDRGVGGWHEQYF.